The present entry profiles one TCR beta chain with its context. The entry originates in a study of cytomegalovirus exposure and HLA in healthy donors. CDR1 is LNHDA and CDR2 is SQIVND in the germline V gene (reference sequence). This CDR3 is 14 amino acids long. V lost 3 bases and J lost 9, with 15 bases in between. Produced via immunoSEQ multiplex PCR; TCRdb's table is partial and in-frame only. The sample gives 130,000 to 150,000 clones, approximately 90% of which show up once; 6.2% is in the top ten. Sequencing was done on a sample of PBMCs. The receptor's source is a woman between 25 and 40 years old in good health and CMV-seropositive. The genes are TRBV19 and TRBJ2-1; perhaps TRBD2 as D (7 bases). Here the CDR3 DNA reads TGTGCCAGTAGTATTCGGTCTAGGGGGGGTGAGCAGTTCTTC. Translated: CASSIRSRGGEQFF.